The 30 T cell receptor beta chains below come from one sample, sequenced in a study of tumor-infiltrating lymphocytes in oesophageal squamous cell carcinoma. TCRdb independently ran MiXCR on the PCR reads; one entry per CDR3 protein. Of 15,000 to 20,000 distinct CDR3 sequences in the sample, around 46% were seen once. The sample consisted of normal esophageal tissue next to the tumor. The receptors derive from a female donor with esophageal squamous cell carcinoma.

This clonotype is judged medium-sized. The chain joins TRBV7-9 to TRBJ1-6, with D unresolved. V was trimmed by 3 bases and J by 7 bases, leaving 10 bases between them. Germline CDR1 and CDR2: SEHNR and FQNEAQ (reference sequence). The length of the CDR3 is 14 residues. CDR3 coding DNA: TGTGCCAGCAGCTTTGCCGAGACGAATTCACCCCTCCACTTT. Translation: CASSFAETNSPLHF.

This clonotype was observed a handful of times. The CDR3 coding sequence is TGTGCCAGCAGCTTAGGGCCGCAGGGGGATACGCAGTATTTT. It specifies CASSLGPQGDTQYF. The chain employs TRBV7-6 and TRBJ2-3; a possible D gene is TRBD1 (6 bases). There are 14 residues in the CDR3. Trimming took 1 base from V and 6 from J, leaving 11 bases between them. In germline, CDR1 is SGHVS, CDR2 FNYEAQ.

A remark on this clonotype: This may be a read error, as it is one base from a much larger clone. The V gene is TRBV28, the J gene TRBJ2-7; 8 bases line up with TRBD2. The end of the DNA aligns better with TRBJ2-1, so the J call may be wrong. Germline V gives CDR1 MDHEN, CDR2 SYDVKM. The CDR3 is 15 residues long. CDR3 in amino acids: CASSFSGGPYPEQFF. CDR3 nucleotide sequence: TGTGCCAGCAGTTTCTCGGGGGGGCCTTACCCGGAGCAGTTCTTC.

This clonotype was observed at least ten times. V usage is TRBV5-4 and J usage is TRBJ2-2, with D possibly being TRBD2 (6 bases). Germline CDR1 reads SGHNT; CDR2 reads YYREEE (reference sequence). Trimming left V 0 bases short and J 6 bases short, with 9 bases between. The CDR3 contains 14 residues. The CDR3: CASSLEGRSGELFF. CDR3 nucleotides: TGTGCCAGCAGCTTGGAAGGGAGGTCCGGGGAGCTGTTTTTT.

This clonotype appeared a single time. The chain is built from TRBV7-3 and TRBJ2-7; D unresolved. Between the trimmed V and J ends, which lost 1 base and 7 bases, there was a span of 20 bases. CDR3 length: 16 residues. CDR1 and CDR2 (germline): SGHTA, FQGTGA. CDR3 bases: TGTGCCAGCAGCTTAAAAGGGCACCTAGGGAACAATGAGCAGTACTTC. It encodes CASSLKGHLGNNEQYF. The variable domain in full, completed from reference TRBV7-3 and TRBJ2-7, reads GAGVSQTPSNKVTEKGKYVELRCDPISGHTALYWYRQSLGQGPEFLIYFQGTGAADDSGLPNDRFFAVRPEGSVSTLKIQRTERGDSAVYLCASSLKGHLGNNEQYFGPGTRLTVT.

This clonotype was recorded at least ten times. The V gene is TRBV6-6, the J gene TRBJ2-7; no clear D. Germline CDR1 and CDR2: MNHNY and SVGAGI (reference sequence). Trimming removed 0 bases from V and 7 bases from J, with 10 bases in between. The length of the CDR3 is 13 residues. The CDR3 protein is CASSYSRFGEQYF. The CDR3 DNA reads as TGTGCCAGCAGTTACTCGAGGTTTGGTGAGCAGTACTTC.

Remarks on this clonotype: It is likely a read error, because the conserved phenylalanine at the end of the CDR3 is missing. The limits of the CDR3 on the DNA are not certain, so only TCRdb's listed CDR3 is given. V is TRBV7-6 and J is TRBJ2-3; the table's D call of TRBD2 was not tested on the DNA. The CDR3 totals 16 residues, both ends included. CDR1 and CDR2 (germline): SGHVS, FNYEAQ. The chain's CDR3 is CASSLAGVYNEQFFGP.

Sample share makes this clonotype medium-sized. The V gene is TRBV7-9, the J gene TRBJ1-1; D gene unclear. The germline CDR1 and CDR2 sequences are SEHNR and FQNEAQ (reference sequence). The CDR3 spans 15 residues. The V end lost 6 bases, the J end lost 0 bases, and 14 bases lay between the germline ends. CDR3 nucleotides: TGTGCCAGCAGAACCCAGACCGCGATGAACACTGAAGCTTTCTTT. Translated: CASRTQTAMNTEAFF.

In this sample, this clonotype is medium-sized. Here the CDR3 reads CASSLSTSGSFRSSYNEQFF. In nucleotides, the CDR3 is TGTGCCAGCAGCCTCTCGACTAGCGGGAGTTTTCGTAGCTCCTACAATGAGCAGTTCTTC. This chain links TRBV7-9 with TRBJ2-1; 12 bases are a match to TRBD2. The V gene end was trimmed by 5 bases and the J gene end by 0 bases; junction bases not matched to a gene: 14. Per germline, CDR1 SEHNR and CDR2 FQNEAQ (reference sequence). CDR3 length equals 20 residues.

V usage is TRBV6-1 and J usage is TRBJ2-5; 7 bases agree with TRBD2. The DNA end lines up better with TRBJ2-1; the J call may be wrong. Germline V lookup: CDR1 MNHNS, CDR2 SASEGT. The length of the CDR3 is 14 residues. CDR3 region: CASISGEGDNEQFF. CDR3 DNA: TGTGCCAGCATAAGTGGGGAGGGAGACAATGAGCAGTTCTTC.

The V gene is TRBV12-5, the J gene TRBJ1-2, with TRBD1 as a possible D gene (6 bases). V was cut by 4 bases and J by 4 bases, with 16 bases left in between. This CDR3 contains 15 residues. Germline V lookup: CDR1 LGHNT, CDR2 FRNRAP. The CDR3, as DNA: TGTGCTAGTGGTTCCACACAGGGTGGGGGCTATGGCTACACCTTC. Translation: CASGSTQGGGYGYTF.

This chain connects TRBV12-3 or TRBV12-4 to TRBJ1-1; tentatively, D is TRBD1 (6 bases). Trimming pared 6 bases from V and 4 bases from J, leaving 12 bases between. The CDR3 runs to 13 residues. CDR3 coding DNA: TGTGCCAGCAGCCAGGGGTCATTCACTGAAGCTTTCTTT. Translated, it gives CASSQGSFTEAFF.

The chain combines TRBV6-1 with TRBJ1-4, with D maybe TRBD1 (6 bases). Germline CDR1 MNHNS, CDR2 SASEGT. With 8 bases removed from V and 3 bases from J, the gap between germline ends came to 16 bases. The CDR3 loop spans 15 amino acids. CDR3 bases: TGTGCCAGCCGCGCAGGGGATCTTCCTAATGAAAAACTGTTTTTT. As protein: CASRAGDLPNEKLFF.

This clonotype was observed at least ten times. J is TRBJ2-3 and V is TRBV10-3; D is perhaps TRBD2 (7 bases). The tail of the sequence fits TRBJ2-7 better, so the J call may be wrong. The CDR3 runs 14 residues. Per germline, CDR1 ENHRY and CDR2 SYGVKD. The CDR3 sequence: CAISEGRGGDEQYF. CDR3 bases: TGTGCCATCAGTGAGGGTAGGGGGGGCGATGAGCAGTACTTC.

Many counts were recorded for this clonotype. V and J are TRBV7-9 and TRBJ2-2; D is uncertain. The germline V gene has CDR1 SEHNR and CDR2 FQNEAQ (reference sequence). Trimming shortened V by 2 bases and J by 7 bases, and 8 bases separated the two germline ends. The CDR3 has 13 amino acids. In DNA form, the CDR3 reads TGTGCCAGCAGCTTATTATTCCTCGGGGAGCTGTTTTTT. Translating it yields CASSLLFLGELFF.

By sample fraction, this clonotype is medium-sized. The gene calls are TRBV11-2 and TRBJ2-1; D may be TRBD1 (5 bases). Trimming shortened V by 1 base and J by 5 bases, and 12 bases separated the two germline ends. There are 15 residues in the CDR3. Germline CDR1 is SGHAT and CDR2 is FQNNGV. CDR3 sequence: CASSLGANRNNEQFF. The CDR3 DNA is TGTGCCAGCAGCTTAGGGGCCAACAGGAACAATGAGCAGTTCTTC.

This clonotype was observed at least ten times. This may arise from a read error, as a much more abundant clone is one base away. The chain carries TRBV7-3 and TRBJ2-5; TRBD2 matches 14 bases. CDR3 length: 17 amino acids. Germline V gene data show CDR1 as SGHTA and CDR2 as FQGTGA. J gave up 11 bases and V 5 bases, and 16 bases lay outside the gene matches. CDR3 protein: CASSQTSGRAWGNEQYF. CDR3 DNA: TGTGCCAGCAGCCAGACTAGCGGGAGGGCCTGGGGCAATGAGCAGTACTTC.

This clonotype was recorded many times. The chain has TRBV6-1 and TRBJ2-3; 11 bases are a match to TRBD2. CDR1 is MNHNS and CDR2 is SASEGT in the germline V gene. With 5 bases clipped from V and 5 bases from J, the junction kept 9 bases outside the gene matches. The CDR3 runs to 16 residues. The CDR3, as DNA: TGTGCCAGCAGTAGGGATAGCGGGAGGGCGGAAGATACGCAGTATTTT. It translates to CASSRDSGRAEDTQYF.

As concerns this clonotype: This could be a read error, since a much larger clone is one nucleotide away. The chain recombines TRBV7-3 with TRBJ2-3, with 12 nucleotides matching TRBD2. The DNA end is a closer match to TRBJ2-1, so the J assignment may be wrong. Germline V gene lookup returns CDR1 SGHTA and CDR2 FQGTGA. CDR3 length equals 16 residues. The CDR3 DNA is TGTGCCAGCAGCTTATCCTTGACTAGCGGGGGCAATGAGCAGTTCTTC. Translating gives CASSLSLTSGGNEQFF.

The sample holds many counts of this clonotype. This chain joins TRBV7-9 and TRBJ1-1; D is unclear. The V end lost 0 bases, the J end lost 1 base, and 3 bases lay between the germline ends. The CDR3 contains 13 residues. CDR1 and CDR2 from the germline V gene are SEHNR and FQNEAQ (reference sequence). CDR3 loop: CASSLAGNTEAFF. The CDR3 DNA reads as TGTGCCAGCAGCTTAGCTGGGAACACTGAAGCTTTCTTT.

The genes are TRBV5-3 and TRBJ2-2; D remains ambiguous. TRBV5-3 is sorted into the ORF group, with uncertain function. The V end lost 8 bases, the J end lost 7 bases, and 9 bases lay between the germline ends. The CDR3 runs 11 residues. The CDR3 sequence is CASGYNGELFF. The CDR3, as DNA: TGTGCCAGCGGCTACAACGGGGAGCTGTTTTTT.

The chain joins TRBV11-2 to TRBJ1-2; 7 positions match TRBD1. The V and J ends lost 5 bases and 4 bases, in that order; junction bases with no gene match: 10. Germline values: CDR1 SGHAT, CDR2 FQNNGV. CDR3 length: 15 residues. The CDR3 region is CASSPRDRSTYGYTF. Written as DNA, the CDR3 is TGTGCCAGCAGCCCCCGGGACAGAAGCACCTATGGCTACACCTTC.

As concerns this clonotype: A single base separates this from a much larger clone, so it may be a read error. The chain is built from TRBV4-1 and TRBJ2-7, with D unresolved. TRBJ2-1 matches the DNA end more closely, so the J call is doubtful. There are 15 residues in the CDR3. The germline CDR1 and CDR2 sequences are MGHRA and YSYEKL. The chain's CDR3 is CASSQEAASSYEQFF. In DNA, the CDR3 is TGCGCCAGCAGCCAAGAGGCAGCGAGCTCCTACGAGCAGTTCTTC.

This rearrangement joins TRBV6-8 to TRBJ2-1; 7 bases map to TRBD1. CDR3 length: 15 amino acids. V shed 5 bases, J shed 3 bases, and the junction held 7 bases outside the gene matches. Germline assignment: CDR1 MNHGY and CDR2 SAAAGT. The CDR3 bases are TGTGCCAGCAGTCCCCGACAGGGACACTACAATGAGCAGTTCTTC. Translation: CASSPRQGHYNEQFF.

This clonotype is medium-sized within its sample. The rearrangement joins TRBV7-9 to TRBJ2-7; the match to TRBD1 covers 9 bases. The CDR3 is made up of 14 amino acids. J lost 6 bases, V lost 1 base, and 4 bases had no gene match. Germline CDR1 SEHNR, CDR2 FQNEAQ (reference sequence). Here the CDR3 reads CASSLGTGVSEQYF. In nucleotides, the CDR3 is TGTGCCAGCAGCTTAGGGACAGGGGTAAGCGAGCAGTACTTC. The whole variable domain, filled in from reference TRBV7-9 and TRBJ2-7, reads DTGVSQNPRHKITKRGQNVTFRCDPISEHNRLYWYRQTLGQGPEFLTYFQNEAQLEKSRLLSDRFSAERPKGSFSTLEIQRTEQGDSAMYLCASSLGTGVSEQYFGPGTRLTVT.

CDR3 bases: TGTGCCAGCAGCTTATTCGGACAAGTCGGGGTCAACTATGGCTACACCTTC. It specifies CASSLFGQVGVNYGYTF. The chain uses TRBV11-2 and TRBJ2-7, with D possibly matching TRBD1 (5 bases). The DNA matches TRBJ1-2 better at its end, which makes the J call doubtful. The germline V gene encodes CDR1 SGHAT and CDR2 FQNNGV. The CDR3 has 17 amino acids.

This chain connects TRBV14 to TRBJ2-7; a weak D match, TRBD1 (5 bases). Germline assignment: CDR1 SGHDN and CDR2 FVKESK. The CDR3 has 15 amino acids. With 5 bases removed from V and 7 bases from J, the gap between germline ends came to 21 bases. CDR3 bases: TGTGCCAGCAGCGCTATCAGGGCGGTGGCGGATGAGCAGTACTTC. Protein sequence: CASSAIRAVADEQYF.

V and J are TRBV11-2 and TRBJ2-5; a possible D gene is TRBD2 (6 bases). TRBJ2-1 explains the end of the DNA better; the J call may be wrong. Germline CDR1 and CDR2: SGHAT and FQNNGV. There are 17 residues in the CDR3. Written as DNA, the CDR3 is TGTGCCAGCAGCTTAGAGGGGGGTCTAGCGACCTACAATGAGCAGTTCTTC. As protein: CASSLEGGLATYNEQFF.

V usage is TRBV7-2 and J usage is TRBJ2-5; D unresolved. The assigned J gene may be wrong: the sequence end matches TRBJ2-7 better. CDR1 is SGHTA, CDR2 FQGNSA, per germline. The CDR3 consists of 13 residues. CDR3 in amino acids: CASSLVGFGEQYF. The CDR3 bases are TGTGCCAGCAGCTTGGTTGGGTTTGGCGAGCAGTACTTC.

V is TRBV7-3 and J is TRBJ2-1; D is possibly TRBD2 (6 bases). The tail of the sequence fits TRBJ2-7 better, so the J call may be wrong. From germline, CDR1 is SGHTA and CDR2 FQGTGA. This CDR3 region has 16 residues. In DNA, the CDR3 is TGTGCCAGCAGCTTACGGGCCCTCCAGGGAGGCAATGAGCAGTACTTC. It codes for CASSLRALQGGNEQYF.